The T cell receptor (beta chain) under discussion was sequenced for a study of CD8+CD57+ T cells in acquired aplastic anemia. Across the whole study: Sorted cells (CD4+ and CD8+) yielded DNA amounts that averaged around 3.5 ug. General study points: Patients and controls shared 25 to 30 CD8+ CDR3 sequences, highly expressed in patients. Significant differences in CD8+ Simpson's diversity were not observed between patients and controls.

For CDR3 and TCR beta VDJ profiling, genomic DNA was the template used. TCRdb independently ran MiXCR on the reads; one entry per CDR3 protein. Here the sample spans tens of thousands of distinct CDR3 sequences, more than 65% being singletons. On this clonotype itself: The target antigen is unknown.

The receptor's source is a human donor in good health, serving as a control. Sample: sorted CD4+, CD8+, or CD8+CD57+ T cells (not recorded which) from PBMCs.

CDR3 residues: CASSIPTSGGAVFPDTQYF. Here the CDR3 DNA reads TGTGCCAGCAGCATACCAACTAGCGGGGGGGCAGTCTTTCCAGATACGCAGTATTTT. The V call is TRBV7-6, the J call TRBJ2-3, with 13 bases that match TRBD2. CDR1 SGHVS and CDR2 FNYEAQ come from the germline V gene. The CDR3 has 19 residues. Trimming cost V 5 bases and J 4 bases; bases outside gene matches: 15.